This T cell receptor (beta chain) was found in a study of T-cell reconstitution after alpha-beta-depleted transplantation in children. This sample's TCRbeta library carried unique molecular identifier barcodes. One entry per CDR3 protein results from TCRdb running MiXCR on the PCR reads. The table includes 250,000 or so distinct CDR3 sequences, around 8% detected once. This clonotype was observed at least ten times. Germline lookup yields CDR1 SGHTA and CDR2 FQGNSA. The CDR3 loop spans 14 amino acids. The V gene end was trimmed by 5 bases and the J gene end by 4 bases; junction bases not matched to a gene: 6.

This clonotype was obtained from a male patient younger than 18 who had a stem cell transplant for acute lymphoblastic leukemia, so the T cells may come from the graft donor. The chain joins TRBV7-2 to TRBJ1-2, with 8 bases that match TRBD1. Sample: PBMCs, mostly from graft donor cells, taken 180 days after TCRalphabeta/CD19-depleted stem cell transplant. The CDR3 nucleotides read TGTGCCAGCAGCCCTGGACAGGGAGGCTATGGCTACACCTTC. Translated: CASSPGQGGYGYTF.